These T cell receptor beta chains were read from a single sample in a study of blood T cells in healthy people across ages. TCRdb ran MiXCR on the 5' RACE reads and lists one entry per CDR3 protein. The sample comprises about 760,000 distinct CDR3 sequences, 56% of which are singletons, and approximately 24% rests with the top ten. Sequenced sample: blood. The receptor source for this set is a man aged 35 to 55 in good health. CDR3s include the opening cysteine and the closing phenylalanine or tryptophan. The order of the fields is D gene, clone size, V gene, J gene, CDR3 protein, CDR3 DNA. A D gene is named only where the DNA matches it firmly. Size is omitted from some rows. Given values are once, few, many or a class for expanded clones.

D: TRBD1
size: .
V: TRBV15
J: TRBJ1-5
CDR3: CATSRDRGFNQPQHF
DNA: TGTGCCACCAGCAGAGACAGGGGGTTCAATCAGCCCCAGCATTTT

D: .
size: .
V: TRBV11-3
J: TRBJ2-1
CDR3: CASSTDRGGGRNEQFF
DNA: TGTGCCAGCAGCACCGACAGGGGTGGCGGGAGAAATGAGCAGTTCTTC

D: TRBD1
size: .
V: TRBV2
J: TRBJ2-7
CDR3: CASSERGTGVRYEQYF
DNA: TGTGCCAGCAGTGAAAGGGGGACAGGGGTTCGGTACGAGCAGTACTTC

D: .
size: .
V: TRBV29-1
J: TRBJ2-2
CDR3: CSVGRGDTGELFF
DNA: TGCAGCGTTGGTCGGGGAGACACCGGGGAGCTGTTTTTT

D: TRBD1
size: .
V: TRBV9
J: TRBJ2-6
CDR3: CASSVTGNPYSGANVLTF
DNA: TGTGCCAGCAGCGTGACAGGGAACCCTTACTCTGGGGCCAACGTCCTGACTTTC

D: TRBD2
size: .
V: TRBV5-6
J: TRBJ2-3
CDR3: CASSPRGAGFTDTQYF
DNA: TGTGCCAGCAGCCCCCGGGGAGCGGGATTCACAGATACGCAGTATTTT

D: .
size: .
V: TRBV3-1
J: TRBJ2-2
CDR3: CASSRRITGELFF
DNA: TGTGCCAGCAGCCGGCGGATCACCGGGGAGCTGTTTTTT

D: TRBD1
size: few
V: TRBV6-5
J: TRBJ1-2
CDR3: CASSYSDRGEGYTF
DNA: TGTGCCAGCAGTTACTCCGACAGGGGCGAGGGCTACACCTTC

D: .
size: once
V: TRBV2
J: TRBJ2-1
CDR3: CASRGEGSHPDNDQFF
DNA: TGTGCCAGCAGGGGCGAAGGCTCACACCCCGACAATGATCAGTTCTTC

D: TRBD1
size: few
V: TRBV12-3/TRBV12-4
J: TRBJ2-6
CDR3: CASTHSSGGAAGANVLTF
DNA: TGTGCCAGCACCCATAGTTCAGGGGGCGCAGCTGGGGCCAACGTCCTGACTTTC

D: .
size: .
V: TRBV5-6
J: TRBJ2-7
CDR3: CASSAGQREQYF
DNA: TGTGCCAGCAGCGCGGGACAACGCGAGCAGTACTTC

D: .
size: few
V: TRBV6-5
J: TRBJ1-2
CDR3: CASSYSRGDHGYTF
DNA: TGTGCCAGCAGTTACTCGAGAGGGGATCATGGCTACACCTTC

D: .
size: once
V: TRBV4-1
J: TRBJ2-3
CDR3: CASKVLIAATDTQYF
DNA: TGCGCCAGCAAGGTGTTAATAGCCGCCACAGATACGCAGTATTTT

D: .
size: .
V: TRBV5-1
J: TRBJ2-5
CDR3: CANSPERTPLETQYF
DNA: TGCGCCAACAGCCCCGAACGGACCCCACTAGAGACCCAGTACTTC

D: .
size: .
V: TRBV5-4
J: TRBJ1-2
CDR3: CASSPTRDIANYGYTF
DNA: TGTGCCAGCAGCCCTACCAGGGACATCGCTAACTATGGCTACACCTTC

D: .
size: .
V: TRBV6-6
J: TRBJ1-2
CDR3: CAAGRVGARPGYGYTF
DNA: TGTGCCGCAGGGAGAGTCGGGGCAAGACCTGGCTATGGCTACACCTTC

D: .
size: .
V: TRBV29-1
J: TRBJ2-5
CDR3: CSVEKPSGIGETQYF
DNA: TGCAGCGTTGAGAAGCCGAGTGGAATAGGAGAGACCCAGTACTTC

D: .
size: .
V: TRBV7-9
J: TRBJ1-6
CDR3: CASSTVGNSPLHF
DNA: TGTGCCAGCAGCACAGTGGGGAATTCACCCCTCCACTTT

D: TRBD1
size: .
V: TRBV6-9
J: TRBJ1-5
CDR3: CASSYLQGEWGQPQHF
DNA: TGTGCCAGCAGTTATTTACAGGGGGAGTGGGGACAGCCCCAGCATTTT

D: .
size: .
V: TRBV7-9
J: TRBJ2-2
CDR3: CASSFPDKQQNTGELFF
DNA: TGTGCCAGCAGCTTTCCCGACAAACAACAAAACACCGGGGAGCTGTTTTTT

D: TRBD2
size: .
V: TRBV24-1
J: TRBJ2-5
CDR3: CATSDIAGLEQYF
DNA: TGTGCCACCAGTGATATAGCGGGACTTGAGCAGTACTTC

D: TRBD1
size: .
V: TRBV29-1
J: TRBJ1-2
CDR3: CSVTDRGYGYTF
DNA: TGCAGCGTTACCGACAGGGGTTATGGCTACACCTTC

D: TRBD1
size: once
V: TRBV27
J: TRBJ1-2
CDR3: CASSLFAPGQGAGSYGYTF
DNA: TGTGCCAGCAGTTTATTCGCTCCGGGACAGGGGGCGGGGAGCTATGGCTACACCTTC

D: TRBD2
size: .
V: TRBV24-1
J: TRBJ2-1
CDR3: CAIQSAGEDEQFF
DNA: TGTGCCATCCAATCTGCGGGAGAGGATGAGCAGTTCTTC

D: TRBD2
size: .
V: TRBV7-9
J: TRBJ2-3
CDR3: CASSYLRGDTDTQYF
DNA: TGTGCCAGCAGCTACCTGCGGGGGGACACAGATACGCAGTATTTT

D: TRBD2
size: .
V: TRBV29-1
J: TRBJ2-1
CDR3: CSVEDPKRGSYNEQFF
DNA: TGCAGCGTTGAAGATCCCAAGCGGGGCTCCTACAATGAGCAGTTCTTC

D: .
size: .
V: TRBV11-2
J: TRBJ2-1
CDR3: CASSLRAGLYNEQFF
DNA: TGTGCCAGCAGCTTAAGGGCAGGGTTATACAATGAGCAGTTCTTC

D: .
size: .
V: TRBV7-9
J: TRBJ2-3
CDR3: CASSSPSPDTQYF
DNA: TGTGCCAGCAGCTCCCCGTCCCCAGATACGCAGTATTTT

D: .
size: .
V: TRBV20-1
J: TRBJ2-6
CDR3: CSASPAWSSGANVLTF
DNA: TGCAGTGCTAGTCCGGCTTGGAGCTCTGGGGCCAACGTCCTGACTTTC

D: .
size: .
V: TRBV7-2
J: TRBJ2-1
CDR3: CASSLPGPHNNEQFF
DNA: TGTGCCAGCAGCTTACCAGGGCCCCATAACAATGAGCAGTTCTTC

D: TRBD1
size: .
V: TRBV3-1
J: TRBJ2-3
CDR3: CASRARGLADTQYF
DNA: TGTGCCAGCAGGGCGAGGGGGCTGGCAGATACGCAGTATTTT

D: .
size: .
V: TRBV20-1
J: TRBJ2-3
CDR3: CSANRVTLDTQYF
DNA: TGCAGTGCTAACCGAGTTACGTTGGATACGCAGTATTTT

D: .
size: .
V: TRBV5-1
J: TRBJ2-7
CDR3: CASSLEGRAYEQYF
DNA: TGCGCCAGCAGCTTGGAAGGCAGGGCCTACGAGCAGTACTTC

D: TRBD1
size: .
V: TRBV20-1
J: TRBJ2-6
CDR3: CSAKSRDSDRSGANVLTF
DNA: TGCAGTGCTAAGAGTCGGGACAGCGACAGATCTGGGGCCAACGTCCTGACTTTC

D: .
size: .
V: TRBV28
J: TRBJ2-1
CDR3: CASSLLQDAYNEQFF
DNA: TGTGCCAGCAGTTTATTACAGGACGCCTACAATGAGCAGTTCTTC

D: TRBD2
size: few
V: TRBV29-1
J: TRBJ2-7
CDR3: CSPWGLTAGGPYEQYF
DNA: TGCAGCCCTTGGGGTTTAACTGCGGGAGGGCCATACGAGCAGTACTTC

D: TRBD2
size: .
V: TRBV7-3
J: TRBJ2-7
CDR3: CASSLEPSGSYEQYF
DNA: TGTGCCAGCAGCTTAGAGCCTAGCGGGAGCTACGAGCAGTACTTC

D: .
size: .
V: TRBV7-2
J: TRBJ1-5
CDR3: CASSLGGRYSNQPQHF
DNA: TGTGCCAGCAGCTTGGGCGGACGGTATAGCAATCAGCCCCAGCATTTT

D: TRBD1
size: .
V: TRBV2
J: TRBJ2-5
CDR3: CASSWGQGVRSSQETQYF
DNA: TGTGCCAGCAGTTGGGGACAGGGGGTTCGATCAAGTCAGGAGACCCAGTACTTC

D: .
size: .
V: TRBV20-1
J: TRBJ2-6
CDR3: CSAPHSGANVLTF
DNA: TGCAGTGCTCCGCACTCTGGGGCCAACGTCCTGACTTTC

D: .
size: .
V: TRBV27
J: TRBJ1-1
CDR3: CASRLQGRTEAFF
DNA: TGTGCCAGCAGACTTCAGGGAAGGACTGAAGCTTTCTTT

D: .
size: .
V: TRBV2
J: TRBJ1-4
CDR3: CASSVSRTAANEKLFF
DNA: TGTGCCAGCAGTGTTTCCCGGACTGCGGCTAATGAAAAACTGTTTTTT

D: TRBD2
size: .
V: TRBV4-1
J: TRBJ2-1
CDR3: CASSQVWTSGNNEQFF
DNA: TGCGCCAGCAGCCAAGTCTGGACTAGCGGGAACAATGAGCAGTTCTTC

D: TRBD1
size: once
V: TRBV27
J: TRBJ2-1
CDR3: CASSQRTGDNEQFF
DNA: TGTGCCAGCAGCCAGAGGACAGGGGACAATGAGCAGTTCTTC

D: TRBD2
size: .
V: TRBV20-1
J: TRBJ2-5
CDR3: CSARTSGVTRTQYF
DNA: TGCAGTGCTAGAACTAGCGGGGTCACGCGGACCCAGTACTTC

D: TRBD2
size: .
V: TRBV12-3/TRBV12-4
J: TRBJ2-5
CDR3: CASSFSGGSYNEQYF
DNA: TGTGCCAGCAGTTTTTCGGGGGGGAGCTACAATGAGCAGTACTTC

D: .
size: few
V: TRBV7-2
J: TRBJ2-3
CDR3: CASSFLGATSSTDTQYF
DNA: TGTGCCAGCAGCTTCTTAGGGGCTACTTCTAGCACAGATACGCAGTATTTT

D: .
size: once
V: TRBV3-1
J: TRBJ1-4
CDR3: CASSQEVSTNEKLFF
DNA: TGTGCCAGCAGCCAAGAAGTTTCAACTAATGAAAAACTGTTTTTT

D: TRBD1
size: .
V: TRBV4-3
J: TRBJ2-7
CDR3: CASSRWTGNYEQYF
DNA: TGCGCCAGCAGCCGGTGGACAGGGAACTACGAGCAGTACTTC

D: TRBD1
size: few
V: TRBV30
J: TRBJ1-2
CDR3: CASPVVGQGSGYTF
DNA: TGTGCCTCCCCGGTTGTGGGACAGGGGAGTGGCTACACCTTC

D: TRBD1
size: .
V: TRBV24-1
J: TRBJ2-1
CDR3: CATSDLPEAGGLYNEQFF
DNA: TGTGCCACCAGTGATTTGCCCGAAGCAGGGGGCCTCTACAATGAGCAGTTCTTC

D: TRBD1
size: few
V: TRBV20-1
J: TRBJ2-5
CDR3: CSARGTGLSETQYF
DNA: TGCAGTGCTAGGGGGACAGGGTTAAGCGAGACCCAGTACTTC

D: TRBD1
size: .
V: TRBV5-5
J: TRBJ2-7
CDR3: CASSSGTGKSSYEQYF
DNA: TGTGCCAGCAGCTCCGGGACAGGGAAGAGCTCCTACGAGCAGTACTTC

D: .
size: .
V: TRBV12-5
J: TRBJ2-6
CDR3: CASGLGQGLISGANVLTF
DNA: TGTGCTAGTGGTTTAGGGCAGGGCCTAATCTCTGGGGCCAACGTCCTGACTTTC

D: .
size: .
V: TRBV20-1
J: TRBJ2-7
CDR3: CSARDRNYYEQYF
DNA: TGCAGTGCTAGAGACAGGAACTACTACGAGCAGTACTTC